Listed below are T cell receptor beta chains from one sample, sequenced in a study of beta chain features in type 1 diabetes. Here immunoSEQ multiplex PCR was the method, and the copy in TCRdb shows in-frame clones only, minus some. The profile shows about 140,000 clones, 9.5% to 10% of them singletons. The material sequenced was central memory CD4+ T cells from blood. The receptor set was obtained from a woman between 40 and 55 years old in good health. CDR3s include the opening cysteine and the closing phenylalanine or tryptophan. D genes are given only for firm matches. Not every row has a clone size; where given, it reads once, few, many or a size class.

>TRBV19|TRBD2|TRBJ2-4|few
TGTGCCAGTAGCACTAGCGGCCTCTTAGCCAAAAACATTCAGTACTTC
CASSTSGLLAKNIQYF
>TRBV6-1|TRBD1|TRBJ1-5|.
TGTGCCAGCAGTGAGCCCTCCGGACAGGGGGTTCGTCAGCCCCAGCATTTT
CASSEPSGQGVRQPQHF
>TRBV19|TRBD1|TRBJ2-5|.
TGTGCCAGTAGTATCCGCGCAGGGGGCTATGTGGAGACCCAGTACTTC
CASSIRAGGYVETQYF
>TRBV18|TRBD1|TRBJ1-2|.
TGTGCCAGCTCACCGATCGGACAGGGGGCGGATGGCTACACCTTC
CASSPIGQGADGYTF
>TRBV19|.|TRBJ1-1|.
TGTGCCAGTAGGCACAGGCCCAACACTGAAGCTTTCTTT
CASRHRPNTEAFF
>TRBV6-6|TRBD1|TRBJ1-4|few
TGTGCCAGCCGCGCGACCGGGACAGGGGATGAAAAACTGTTTTTT
CASRATGTGDEKLFF
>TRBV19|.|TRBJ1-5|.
TGTGCCAGTAATCCCATGGGGAGGGGGAATCAGCCCCAGCATTTT
CASNPMGRGNQPQHF
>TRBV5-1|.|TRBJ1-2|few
TGCGCCAGCAGCTTGGGCAGTACAAGCTATGGCTACACCTTC
CASSLGSTSYGYTF
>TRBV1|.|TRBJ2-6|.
TGCACCAGCAGCCAAGAGTCTAGGGGTTATGGGGCCAACGTCCTGACTTTC
CTSSQESRGYGANVLTF
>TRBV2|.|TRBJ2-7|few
TGTGCCAGCAGTGAAGACAGGTACTACGAGCAGTACTTC
CASSEDRYYEQYF
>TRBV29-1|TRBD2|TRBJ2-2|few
TGCAGCGTTGTCCGCGGGGGGAACACCGGGGAGCTGTTTTTT
CSVVRGGNTGELFF
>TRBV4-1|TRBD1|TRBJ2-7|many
TGCGCCAGCAGCCCCGGACAGGGGGCCTACGAGCAGTACTTC
CASSPGQGAYEQYF
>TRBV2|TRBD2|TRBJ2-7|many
TGTGCCAGCATGGGCGGGGGGGCGTACGAGCAGTACTTC
CASMGGGAYEQYF
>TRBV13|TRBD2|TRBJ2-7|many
TGTGCCAGCAGCCACGGGACTAGCGGGGTCTACGAGCAGTACTTC
CASSHGTSGVYEQYF
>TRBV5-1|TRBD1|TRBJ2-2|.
TGCGCCAGCAGCTGGGCAGGGGGACAGAGCACCGGGGAGCTGTTTTTT
CASSWAGGQSTGELFF